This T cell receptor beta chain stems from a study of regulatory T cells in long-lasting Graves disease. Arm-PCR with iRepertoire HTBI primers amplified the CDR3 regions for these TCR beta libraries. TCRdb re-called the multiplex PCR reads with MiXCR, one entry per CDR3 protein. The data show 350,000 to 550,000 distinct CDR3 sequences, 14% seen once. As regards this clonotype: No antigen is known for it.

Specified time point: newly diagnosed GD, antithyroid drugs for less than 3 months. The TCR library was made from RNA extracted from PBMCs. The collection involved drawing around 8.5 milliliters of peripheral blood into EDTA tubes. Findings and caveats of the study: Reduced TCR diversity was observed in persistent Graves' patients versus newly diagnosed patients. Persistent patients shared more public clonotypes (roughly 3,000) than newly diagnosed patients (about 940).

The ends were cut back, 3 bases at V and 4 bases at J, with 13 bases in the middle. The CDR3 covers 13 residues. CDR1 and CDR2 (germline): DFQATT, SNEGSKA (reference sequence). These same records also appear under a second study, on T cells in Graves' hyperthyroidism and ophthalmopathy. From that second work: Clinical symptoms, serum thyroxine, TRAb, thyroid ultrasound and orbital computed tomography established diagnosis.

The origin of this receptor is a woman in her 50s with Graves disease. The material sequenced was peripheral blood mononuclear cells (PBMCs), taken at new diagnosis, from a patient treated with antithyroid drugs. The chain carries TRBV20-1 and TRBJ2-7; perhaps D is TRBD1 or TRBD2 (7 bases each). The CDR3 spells CSARGGGAYEQYF. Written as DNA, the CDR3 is TGCAGTGCTAGGGGAGGGGGCGCATACGAGCAGTACTTC.